The clone carrying this TCR beta chain appeared once. Its antigen is currently unknown. Extracted from the samples, RNA was reverse transcribed into cDNA to serve as the sequencing template. TCRdb's copy holds only in-frame clones and misses some; the assay was immunoSEQ multiplex PCR. Counted here are about 76,000 clones, around 60% occurring once; the ten biggest clones make up around 24%. The treatment is: oral pan-JAK inhibitor, 5-10 mg twice daily. Peripheral blood samples and lesional scalp punch biopsies were obtained from alopecia areata patients. With V trimmed by 6 bases and J by 2 bases, 18 bases remained unmatched. Germline loops: CDR1 SGHRS, CDR2 YFSETQ. The CDR3 runs 18 residues. This entry comes from a study of CD8+ T cells in alopecia areata. The study, taken as a whole, reports: Clonality was higher in lesional than normal scalp, especially in alopecia totalis/universalis. Scalp clonality and expanded CD8+ clones among the top 100 were significantly decreased by tofacitinib. A great number of expanded lesional clones endured in scalp and blood during tofacitinib.

The input for sequencing was CD8+ T cells sorted from blood, taken at week 24, from a patient treated with tofacitinib. The sequence derives from a human donor with alopecia areata. The chain joins TRBV5-1 to TRBJ2-3; 7 nucleotides align to TRBD2. For the CDR3, the DNA is TGCGCCAGCACCTCCTCGGACTACGGCGGGGGAACCACAGATACGCAGTATTTT. It yields the protein CASTSSDYGGGTTDTQYF. The full variable domain, with the rest looked up from reference TRBV5-1 and TRBJ2-3, is KAGVTQTPRYLIKTRGQQVTLSCSPISGHRSVSWYQQTPGQGLQFLFEYFSETQRNKGNFPGRFSGRQFSNSRSEMNVSTLELGDSALYLCASTSSDYGGGTTDTQYFGPGTRLTVL.